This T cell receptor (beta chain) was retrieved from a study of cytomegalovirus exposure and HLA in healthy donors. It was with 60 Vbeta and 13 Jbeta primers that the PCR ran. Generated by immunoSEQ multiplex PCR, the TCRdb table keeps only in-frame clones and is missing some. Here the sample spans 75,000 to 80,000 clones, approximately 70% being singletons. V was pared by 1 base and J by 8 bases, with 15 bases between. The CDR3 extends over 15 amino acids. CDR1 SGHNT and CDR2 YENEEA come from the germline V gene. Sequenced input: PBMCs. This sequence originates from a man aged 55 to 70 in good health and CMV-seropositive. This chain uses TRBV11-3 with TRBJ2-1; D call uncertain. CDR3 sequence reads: CASSLAISPMDEQFF. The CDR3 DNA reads TGTGCCAGCAGCTTAGCGATATCGCCTATGGATGAGCAGTTCTTC.